Listed below are T cell receptor beta chains from one sample, sequenced in a study of CD8 T cells in ankylosing spondylitis. TCRdb passed the 5' RACE reads through MiXCR, listing each CDR3 protein once. The profile shows 50,000 to 65,000 distinct CDR3 sequences, approximately 7% of them singletons. The specimen was blood, either unsorted or a sorted T cell fraction (not recorded which). These receptors originate from a female donor with ankylosing spondylitis or in good health (not recorded which). CDR3s include the opening cysteine and the closing phenylalanine or tryptophan. D genes are given only for firm matches. Some rows have no size entry. The others give once, few or many, or a class for an expanded clone.

cdr3_length: 17; d_call: NA; clone_size: many; v_call: TRBV10-1; j_call: TRBJ2-1; cdr3_nt: TGCGCCAGCAGTGGCGGGCCCGATGGGGAGGAAAGGGATGAGCAGTTCTTC; cdr3_aa: CASSGGPDGEERDEQFF
cdr3_length: 15; d_call: NA; clone_size: NA; v_call: TRBV7-9; j_call: TRBJ2-1; cdr3_nt: TGTGCCAGCAGCGGTTCAATAAGCTCCTACAATGAGCAGTTCTTC; cdr3_aa: CASSGSISSYNEQFF
cdr3_length: 16; d_call: NA; clone_size: many; v_call: TRBV5-1; j_call: TRBJ1-3; cdr3_nt: TGCGCCAGCAGCTTAATCCCGACGACAGGTGGAAACACCATATATTTT; cdr3_aa: CASSLIPTTGGNTIYF
cdr3_length: 15; d_call: TRBD2; clone_size: NA; v_call: TRBV2; j_call: TRBJ2-1; cdr3_nt: TGTGCCAGCAGGTGGACTAGCGGGGAGTACAATGAGCAGTTCTTC; cdr3_aa: CASRWTSGEYNEQFF
cdr3_length: 14; d_call: TRBD1; clone_size: many; v_call: TRBV25-1; j_call: TRBJ1-1; cdr3_nt: TGTGCCAGCAGTGGGGGACAGTACGGCACTGAAGCTTTCTTT; cdr3_aa: CASSGGQYGTEAFF
cdr3_length: 13; d_call: TRBD1; clone_size: many; v_call: TRBV10-2; j_call: TRBJ1-4; cdr3_nt: TGCGCCAGCCTTGGACAGGGAGGAGAGAAACTGTTTTTT; cdr3_aa: CASLGQGGEKLFF
cdr3_length: 15; d_call: NA; clone_size: many; v_call: TRBV27; j_call: TRBJ1-1; cdr3_nt: TGTGCCAGCAGTTTACTCGGCCAGACGAACACTGAAGCTTTCTTT; cdr3_aa: CASSLLGQTNTEAFF
cdr3_length: 12; d_call: NA; clone_size: many; v_call: TRBV29-1; j_call: TRBJ2-2; cdr3_nt: TGCAGCGTCGACCCAGGGTCCGGGGAGCTGTTTTTT; cdr3_aa: CSVDPGSGELFF
cdr3_length: 15; d_call: NA; clone_size: many; v_call: TRBV10-3; j_call: TRBJ1-5; cdr3_nt: TGTGCCATCAGTGATTCAGGGTTAAGCAATCAGCCCCAGCATTTT; cdr3_aa: CAISDSGLSNQPQHF
cdr3_length: 13; d_call: NA; clone_size: many; v_call: TRBV5-1; j_call: TRBJ2-7; cdr3_nt: TGCGCCAGCAGCTTAGCTAGCTTCTACGAGCAGTACTTC; cdr3_aa: CASSLASFYEQYF
cdr3_length: 15; d_call: NA; clone_size: once; v_call: TRBV25-1; j_call: TRBJ1-1; cdr3_nt: TGTGCCAGCAGTGAATATGAAGGAGTGAACACTGAAGCTTTCTTT; cdr3_aa: CASSEYEGVNTEAFF
cdr3_length: 16; d_call: TRBD1; clone_size: many; v_call: TRBV4-2; j_call: TRBJ2-1; cdr3_nt: TGTGCCAGCAGTCTTGCGGGACAGGTTAATTACAATGAGCAGTTCTTC; cdr3_aa: CASSLAGQVNYNEQFF
cdr3_length: 15; d_call: TRBD1; clone_size: many; v_call: TRBV15; j_call: TRBJ1-4; cdr3_nt: TGTGCCACCAGCAGGGACAGGGGGCTGGATGAAAAACTGTTTTTT; cdr3_aa: CATSRDRGLDEKLFF
cdr3_length: 13; d_call: NA; clone_size: many; v_call: TRBV5-1; j_call: TRBJ1-5; cdr3_nt: TGCGCCAGCAGCTTGGGGGACACTCAGCCCCAGCATTTT; cdr3_aa: CASSLGDTQPQHF
cdr3_length: 11; d_call: NA; clone_size: many; v_call: TRBV2; j_call: TRBJ1-1; cdr3_nt: TGTGCCAGCAGCGCCGACATAAAAGCTTTCTTT; cdr3_aa: CASSADIKAFF
cdr3_length: 14; d_call: NA; clone_size: few; v_call: TRBV7-2; j_call: TRBJ1-5; cdr3_nt: TGTGCCAGCAGCTCAGAGGGGTACAATCAGCCCCAGCATTTT; cdr3_aa: CASSSEGYNQPQHF
cdr3_length: 14; d_call: NA; clone_size: once; v_call: TRBV5-5; j_call: TRBJ2-5; cdr3_nt: TGTGCCAGCAGCCGCCTTGGGTCTCAAGAGACCCAGTACTTC; cdr3_aa: CASSRLGSQETQYF
cdr3_length: 14; d_call: NA; clone_size: many; v_call: TRBV7-9; j_call: TRBJ1-1; cdr3_nt: TGTGCCAGCAGCTTAGCCCCAAGACGCACTGAAGCTTTCTTT; cdr3_aa: CASSLAPRRTEAFF
cdr3_length: 17; d_call: TRBD2; clone_size: many; v_call: TRBV24-1; j_call: TRBJ2-2; cdr3_nt: TGTGCCACCAGTGATTTAGCGGGGGGGCGGTCGACCGGGGAGCTGTTTTTT; cdr3_aa: CATSDLAGGRSTGELFF
cdr3_length: 13; d_call: NA; clone_size: many; v_call: TRBV10-3; j_call: TRBJ2-5; cdr3_nt: TGTGCCATCAGTCAATACGAGCTCGGGCTCCAGTACTTC; cdr3_aa: CAISQYELGLQYF
cdr3_length: 11; d_call: NA; clone_size: many; v_call: TRBV3-1; j_call: TRBJ1-2; cdr3_nt: TGTGCCAGCAGCCTCAACCATGGCTACACCTTC; cdr3_aa: CASSLNHGYTF
cdr3_length: 16; d_call: TRBD1; clone_size: many; v_call: TRBV5-1; j_call: TRBJ1-5; cdr3_nt: TGCGCCAGCAGCTTGGAGGGACAGGGAAGCAATCAGCCCCAGCATTTT; cdr3_aa: CASSLEGQGSNQPQHF
cdr3_length: 14; d_call: NA; clone_size: many; v_call: TRBV7-7; j_call: TRBJ1-4; cdr3_nt: TGTGCTAGCAGCTTATGGTCAATAGATGAAAAACTGTTTTTT; cdr3_aa: CASSLWSIDEKLFF
cdr3_length: 14; d_call: TRBD2; clone_size: many; v_call: TRBV13; j_call: TRBJ2-4; cdr3_nt: TGTGCCAGCAGTACTCGGGGGGGCCGTAACATTCAGTACTTC; cdr3_aa: CASSTRGGRNIQYF
cdr3_length: 14; d_call: NA; clone_size: many; v_call: TRBV7-8; j_call: TRBJ1-1; cdr3_nt: TGTGCCAGCAGCTTAGCGGGAATGGGGGGGGAAGCTTTCTTT; cdr3_aa: CASSLAGMGGEAFF
cdr3_length: 13; d_call: NA; clone_size: many; v_call: TRBV7-9; j_call: TRBJ2-2; cdr3_nt: TGTGCCAGCAGCATTACGGACACCGGGGAGCTGTTTTTT; cdr3_aa: CASSITDTGELFF
cdr3_length: 14; d_call: NA; clone_size: many; v_call: TRBV6-1; j_call: TRBJ1-6; cdr3_nt: TGTGCCAGCAGTGAAGTGAGAGTAAATTCACCCCTCCACTTT; cdr3_aa: CASSEVRVNSPLHF
cdr3_length: 16; d_call: TRBD1; clone_size: many; v_call: TRBV5-5; j_call: TRBJ1-2; cdr3_nt: TGTGCCAGCAGCAAGGGACAGCCCTCCCTTAACTATGGCTACACCTTC; cdr3_aa: CASSKGQPSLNYGYTF
cdr3_length: 15; d_call: TRBD2; clone_size: many; v_call: TRBV4-2; j_call: TRBJ2-5; cdr3_nt: TGTGCCAGCAGCCGGCCTAGCGGGGGACAAGAGACCCAGTACTTC; cdr3_aa: CASSRPSGGQETQYF
cdr3_length: 18; d_call: TRBD1; clone_size: NA; v_call: TRBV3-1; j_call: TRBJ2-2; cdr3_nt: TGTGCCAGCAGCCAAGAGGGCCCTTGGGACAGCGGCACCGGGGAGCTGTTTTTT; cdr3_aa: CASSQEGPWDSGTGELFF
cdr3_length: 14; d_call: NA; clone_size: many; v_call: TRBV5-4; j_call: TRBJ2-3; cdr3_nt: TGTGCCAGCAGCTTGGGTGGGGAAGCAGATACGCAGTATTTT; cdr3_aa: CASSLGGEADTQYF
cdr3_length: 18; d_call: TRBD2; clone_size: many; v_call: TRBV7-8; j_call: TRBJ2-3; cdr3_nt: TGTGCCAGCAGCTTAGGGGGCGGGGGGGCCCCCTACGCAGATACGCAGTATTTT; cdr3_aa: CASSLGGGGAPYADTQYF
cdr3_length: 14; d_call: NA; clone_size: NA; v_call: TRBV20-1; j_call: TRBJ1-5; cdr3_nt: TGCAGTGCTATGAGTCCTTATAGCAATCAGCCCCAGCATTTT; cdr3_aa: CSAMSPYSNQPQHF
cdr3_length: 13; d_call: NA; clone_size: many; v_call: TRBV20-1; j_call: TRBJ1-1; cdr3_nt: TGCAGTGCAACGGGACACCTAAACACTGAAGCTTTCTTT; cdr3_aa: CSATGHLNTEAFF
cdr3_length: 16; d_call: NA; clone_size: few; v_call: TRBV20-1; j_call: TRBJ1-5; cdr3_nt: TGCAGTGCCCGGGACTTTGGAGGCCATAGCAATCAGCCCCAGCATTTT; cdr3_aa: CSARDFGGHSNQPQHF
cdr3_length: 15; d_call: NA; clone_size: many; v_call: TRBV4-2; j_call: TRBJ2-4; cdr3_nt: TGTGCCAGCAGCCAGGCCCTCCTCCCCAATAACATTCAGTACTTC; cdr3_aa: CASSQALLPNNIQYF
cdr3_length: 14; d_call: NA; clone_size: many; v_call: TRBV12-3/TRBV12-4; j_call: TRBJ1-4; cdr3_nt: TGTGCCAGCAGTGGGACGGAGTATAATGAAAAACTGTTTTTT; cdr3_aa: CASSGTEYNEKLFF
cdr3_length: 13; d_call: TRBD1; clone_size: many; v_call: TRBV20-1; j_call: TRBJ1-5; cdr3_nt: TGCAGTGCTAGGGGAACAGGGGGTCAGCCCCAGCATTTT; cdr3_aa: CSARGTGGQPQHF
cdr3_length: 17; d_call: NA; clone_size: many; v_call: TRBV5-1; j_call: TRBJ2-1; cdr3_nt: TGCGCCAGCAGAACGGGGGGCCCTAACTACTCCTACAATGAGCAGTTCTTC; cdr3_aa: CASRTGGPNYSYNEQFF
cdr3_length: 15; d_call: TRBD1; clone_size: many; v_call: TRBV6-1; j_call: TRBJ1-1; cdr3_nt: TGTGCCAGCAGTCGCACAGGGGGCCGAGGCACTGAAGCTTTCTTT; cdr3_aa: CASSRTGGRGTEAFF
cdr3_length: 14; d_call: TRBD1; clone_size: many; v_call: TRBV5-1; j_call: TRBJ1-1; cdr3_nt: TGCGCCAGCAGCATAGGACAGGGGGCGACTGAAGCTTTCTTT; cdr3_aa: CASSIGQGATEAFF
cdr3_length: 16; d_call: NA; clone_size: many; v_call: TRBV14; j_call: TRBJ2-7; cdr3_nt: TGTGCCAGCAGCCAAGGTCTCGGCCAGGGTTCCTACGAGCAGTACTTC; cdr3_aa: CASSQGLGQGSYEQYF
cdr3_length: 14; d_call: NA; clone_size: many; v_call: TRBV9; j_call: TRBJ2-3; cdr3_nt: TGTGCCAGCAGCGGGACACCCAGCACAGATACGCAGTATTTT; cdr3_aa: CASSGTPSTDTQYF
cdr3_length: 17; d_call: TRBD2; clone_size: many; v_call: TRBV29-1; j_call: TRBJ2-3; cdr3_nt: TGCAGCGTTGATGGTAGCGGGGGGGCCAGGAGGACAGATACGCAGTATTTT; cdr3_aa: CSVDGSGGARRTDTQYF
cdr3_length: 22; d_call: NA; clone_size: few; v_call: TRBV28; j_call: TRBJ1-1; cdr3_nt: TGTGCCAGCAGTTTATCCCGGGGCCTGCGAAATGTGGAACCGGGATCGAACACTGAAGCTTTCTTT; cdr3_aa: CASSLSRGLRNVEPGSNTEAFF
cdr3_length: 16; d_call: NA; clone_size: once; v_call: TRBV6-2/TRBV6-3; j_call: TRBJ1-4; cdr3_nt: TGTGCCAGCAGAACCGCCCGAGGACGGATCAATGAAAAACTGTTTTTT; cdr3_aa: CASRTARGRINEKLFF
cdr3_length: 18; d_call: NA; clone_size: many; v_call: TRBV4-1; j_call: TRBJ2-1; cdr3_nt: TGCGCCAGCAGCCAAGTGGCGGTAAGCGGCTCCGCCTACAATGAGCAGTTCTTC; cdr3_aa: CASSQVAVSGSAYNEQFF
cdr3_length: 14; d_call: NA; clone_size: NA; v_call: TRBV20-1; j_call: TRBJ2-5; cdr3_nt: TGCAGTGCTAGAGAAGGAGCCGGTCAAGAGACCCAGTACTTC; cdr3_aa: CSAREGAGQETQYF
cdr3_length: 14; d_call: TRBD1; clone_size: NA; v_call: TRBV7-9; j_call: TRBJ2-7; cdr3_nt: TGTGCCAGCAGCTTGGGACAGCTAGCCTACGAGCAGTACTTC; cdr3_aa: CASSLGQLAYEQYF